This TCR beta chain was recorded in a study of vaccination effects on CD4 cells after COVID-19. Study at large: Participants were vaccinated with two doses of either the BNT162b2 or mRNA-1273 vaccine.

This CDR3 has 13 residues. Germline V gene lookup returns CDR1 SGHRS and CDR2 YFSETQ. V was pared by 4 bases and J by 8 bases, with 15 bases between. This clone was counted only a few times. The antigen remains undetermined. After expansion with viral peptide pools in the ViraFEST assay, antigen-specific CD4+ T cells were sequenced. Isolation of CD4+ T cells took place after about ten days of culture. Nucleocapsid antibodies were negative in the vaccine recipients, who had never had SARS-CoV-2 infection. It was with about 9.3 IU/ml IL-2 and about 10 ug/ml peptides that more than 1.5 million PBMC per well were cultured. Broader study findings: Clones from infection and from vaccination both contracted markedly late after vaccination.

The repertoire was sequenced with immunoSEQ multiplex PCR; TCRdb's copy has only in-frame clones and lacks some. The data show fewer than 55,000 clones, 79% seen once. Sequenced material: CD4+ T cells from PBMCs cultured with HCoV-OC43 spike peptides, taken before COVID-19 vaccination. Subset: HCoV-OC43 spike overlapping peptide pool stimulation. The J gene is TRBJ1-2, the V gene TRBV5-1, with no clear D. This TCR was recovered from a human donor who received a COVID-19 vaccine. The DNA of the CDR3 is TGCGCCAGCAGCCCGGCCCCCCGGCCCGGCTACACCTTC. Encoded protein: CASSPAPRPGYTF.